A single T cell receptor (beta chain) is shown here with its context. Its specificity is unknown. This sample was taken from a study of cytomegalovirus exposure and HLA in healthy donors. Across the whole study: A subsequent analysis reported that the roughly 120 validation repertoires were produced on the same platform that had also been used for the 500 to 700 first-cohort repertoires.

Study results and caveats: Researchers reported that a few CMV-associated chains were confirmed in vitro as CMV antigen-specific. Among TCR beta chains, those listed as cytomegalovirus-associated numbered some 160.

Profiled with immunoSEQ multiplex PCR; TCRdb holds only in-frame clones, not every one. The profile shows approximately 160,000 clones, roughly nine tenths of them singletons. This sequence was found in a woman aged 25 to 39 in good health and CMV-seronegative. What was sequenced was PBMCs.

The CDR3 region is CASSQYNPQGTNTEAFF. The CDR3 coding sequence is TGTGCCAGCAGCCAATATAATCCCCAGGGGACGAACACTGAAGCTTTCTTT. The V and J genes are TRBV7-6 and TRBJ1-1, with D possibly matching TRBD1 (6 bases). The V end lost 5 bases, the J end lost 1 base, and 20 bases lay between the germline ends. Germline V gene lookup returns CDR1 SGHVS and CDR2 FNYEAQ. This CDR3 region has 17 residues.